These 21 T cell receptor beta chains were sequenced from one sample in a study of blood T cell repertoires in COVID-19. Generated by immunoSEQ multiplex PCR, the TCRdb table keeps only in-frame clones and is missing some. The repertoire holds under 250,000 clones, 80% to 90% seen once, with 0.72% in the top ten. The sequenced material came from peripheral blood. These receptors all stem from a man in his forties with acute or convalescent COVID-19.

V gene TRBV9 combines with J gene TRBJ1-2, with a tentative D call TRBD1 (6 bases). The germline V gene has CDR1 SGDLS and CDR2 YYNGEE. The length of the CDR3 is 13 residues. V lost 3 bases and J lost 4, with 10 bases in between. CDR3 DNA: TGTGCCAGCAGCGAGGGGGACACCTATGGCTACACCTTC. Its translation: CASSEGDTYGYTF.

J is TRBJ2-3 and V is TRBV5-4; D might be TRBD2 (6 bases). CDR1 and CDR2 from the germline V gene are SGHNT and YYREEE (reference sequence). The germline V and J ends were trimmed by 2 bases and 2 bases, with 9 bases remaining between them. CDR3 length equals 14 residues. CDR3 sequence reads: CASSFSGITDTQYF. The CDR3 DNA is TGTGCCAGCAGCTTTAGCGGTATCACAGATACGCAGTATTTT. The variable domain in full, with the rest retrieved from reference TRBV5-4 and TRBJ2-3, is ETGVTQSPTHLIKTRGQQVTLRCSSQSGHNTVSWYQQALGQGPQFIFQYYREEENGRGNFPPRFSGLQFPNYSSELNVNALELDDSALYLCASSFSGITDTQYFGPGTRLTVL.

The chain has TRBV5-1 and TRBJ2-7, with TRBD2 matching over 12 bases. V lost 3 bases, J lost 4 bases, and 5 bases stayed unmatched. The CDR3 is made up of 15 amino acids. Germline CDR1 and CDR2: SGHRS and YFSETQ. DNA for the CDR3: TGCGCCAGCAGCTCTAGCGGGAGGGCCGAGTACGAGCAGTACTTC. Translation: CASSSSGRAEYEQYF. Supplemented by reference TRBV5-1 and TRBJ2-7, the full variable domain reads KAGVTQTPRYLIKTRGQQVTLSCSPISGHRSVSWYQQTPGQGLQFLFEYFSETQRNKGNFPGRFSGRQFSNSRSEMNVSTLELGDSALYLCASSSSGRAEYEQYFGPGTRLTVT.

The V call is TRBV4-1, the J call TRBJ2-7, with 10 bases fitting TRBD1. Germline CDR1 and CDR2: MGHRA and YSYEKL. The J segment lost 7 bases and the V segment lost 7 bases, leaving 10 bases of the junction unmatched. This CDR3 contains 14 residues. The CDR3 reads CASTTRQGAGEQYF. The DNA for the CDR3 is TGCGCCAGCACCACTAGACAGGGGGCAGGGGAGCAGTACTTC.

This chain uses TRBV29-1 with TRBJ1-2; TRBD1 aligns across 9 bases. The junction had 6 bases not matched to a gene; V was cut back by 7 bases and J by 6 bases. The CDR3 is 12 residues long. From germline, CDR1 is SQVTM and CDR2 ANQGSEA. CDR3 loop: CSGRTGVNGYTF. The CDR3 nucleotides read TGCAGCGGCCGGACAGGGGTCAATGGCTACACCTTC.

The chain links TRBV18 to TRBJ2-1; D unresolved. Germline V gives CDR1 KGHSH, CDR2 LQKENI. This CDR3 is 12 amino acids long. Between the trimmed V and J ends, which lost 3 bases and 6 bases, there was a span of 6 bases. CDR3 nucleotide sequence: TGTGCCAGCTCACCCCCGGGCAATGAGCAGTTCTTC. Translation gives CASSPPGNEQFF. The whole variable domain, remainder taken from reference TRBV18 and TRBJ2-1, is NAGVMQNPRHLVRRRGQEARLRCSPMKGHSHVYWYRQLPEEGLKFMVYLQKENIIDESGMPKERFSAEFPKEGPSILRIQQVVRGDSAAYFCASSPPGNEQFFGPGTRLTVL.

This clone has a handful of counts. This chain links TRBV18 with TRBJ1-2; D remains ambiguous. Trimming pared 5 bases from V and 6 bases from J, leaving 10 bases between. The germline CDR1 and CDR2 sequences are KGHSH and LQKENI. The CDR3 has 12 amino acids. The DNA of the CDR3 is TGTGCCAGCTCAGTATATGGAGATGGCTACACCTTC. Its translation is CASSVYGDGYTF.

This clone was seen once. This chain joins TRBV29-1 and TRBJ1-1; unclear D gene. The ends were cut back, 7 bases at V and 1 base at J, with 13 bases in the middle. From germline, CDR1 is SQVTM and CDR2 ANQGSEA. The CDR3 spans 13 residues. The CDR3, as DNA: TGCAGCGGTGACTGGCCGGGGAACACTGAAGCTTTCTTT. Translated, it gives CSGDWPGNTEAFF.

The chain is built from TRBV7-2 and TRBJ2-7, with a possible D match to TRBD2 (6 bases). Deletions cut 1 base from V and 4 bases from J, with 17 bases between. The V gene's germline CDR1 is SGHTA and CDR2 FQGNSA. The CDR3 runs to 16 residues. The CDR3 bases are TGTGCCAGCAGCTTAGAAATCCCTCGACTAGGGTACGAGCAGTACTTC. Its translation is CASSLEIPRLGYEQYF.

The chain joins TRBV7-8 to TRBJ2-4; the match to TRBD2 covers 8 bases. CDR1 is SGHVS, CDR2 FQNEAQ, per germline. Germline trimming cut 2 bases from V and 0 bases from J; bases unmatched to any gene: 12. This CDR3 is built from 19 residues. The CDR3 sequence: CASSLSLTSGNLAKNIQYF. CDR3 nucleotide sequence: TGTGCCAGCAGCTTATCTTTAACTAGCGGAAATTTAGCCAAAAACATTCAGTACTTC.

This chain joins TRBV29-1 and TRBJ2-1, with D perhaps TRBD1 (6 bases). Per the germline V gene, CDR1 is SQVTM and CDR2 is ANQGSEA. Trimming took off 4 bases at V and 8 bases at J, with 9 bases between the two ends. The CDR3 loop spans 11 amino acids. The CDR3 DNA reads TGCAGCGTTGCGTCAGGGGATGAGCAGTTCTTC. Protein sequence: CSVASGDEQFF.

The chain has TRBV5-6 and TRBJ1-2; TRBD1 might be the D (5 bases). Trimming took 2 bases from V and 13 from J, leaving 21 bases between them. This CDR3 region has 14 residues. Per the germline V gene, CDR1 is SGHDT and CDR2 is YYEEEE. The CDR3 protein is CASSLGSTALVGTF. For the CDR3, the DNA is TGTGCCAGCAGCTTAGGTTCGACAGCTCTAGTTGGCACCTTC.

The rearrangement links TRBV6-6 to TRBJ2-7; the match to TRBD2 covers 12 bases. This CDR3 is built from 14 residues. The V and J ends lost 7 bases and 2 bases, in that order; junction bases with no gene match: 3. Germline assignment: CDR1 MNHNY and CDR2 SVGAGI (reference sequence). The chain's CDR3 is CASTRLAGAYEQYF. DNA of the CDR3: TGTGCCAGCACTCGACTAGCGGGAGCCTACGAGCAGTACTTC.

This chain joins TRBV28 and TRBJ2-3; D uncertain. The V end lost 6 bases, the J end lost 2 bases, and 9 bases lay between the germline ends. The length of the CDR3 is 13 residues. Germline CDR1 reads MDHEN; CDR2 reads SYDVKM. CDR3 in amino acids: CASRADSTDTQYF. CDR3 nucleotide sequence: TGTGCCAGCAGGGCCGACTCCACAGATACGCAGTATTTT.

The chain joins TRBV4-2 to TRBJ1-6; D is possibly TRBD1 (6 bases). Trimming shortened V by 0 bases and J by 8 bases, and 11 bases separated the two germline ends. This CDR3 region has 15 residues. The germline V gene encodes CDR1 LGHNA and CDR2 YNFKEQ. The CDR3 coding sequence is TGTGCCAGCAGCCAAGATGGACAGAATGATTCACCCCTCCACTTT. It translates to CASSQDGQNDSPLHF.

V is TRBV27 and J is TRBJ1-6; no clear D. The CDR3 totals 12 residues. V was trimmed by 3 bases and J by 6 bases, leaving 3 bases between them. Germline V lookup: CDR1 MNHEY, CDR2 SMNVEV (reference sequence). The CDR3 loop reads CASSLSNSPLHF. The DNA for the CDR3 is TGTGCCAGCAGTTTGAGTAATTCACCCCTCCACTTT.

The rearrangement links TRBV6-5 to TRBJ1-1; 7 bases fit TRBD1. Germline CDR1 is MNHEY and CDR2 is SVGAGI. The CDR3 is 13 residues long. CDR3 nucleotide sequence: TGTGGGTGCAGGGGGTGGGGGAACACTGAAGCTTTCTTT. It translates to CGCRGWGNTEAFF.

Of note for this clone: Additional DNA sequences in this sample encode the identical CDR3. The CDR3 nucleotides read TGCAGCGTTGATCCAAGCACAGATACGCAGTATTTT. Translation: CSVDPSTDTQYF. The gene calls are TRBV29-1 and TRBJ2-3; D gene ambiguous. The CDR3 runs 12 residues. Germline-derived CDR1 and CDR2 are SQVTM and ANQGSEA. V lost 3 bases and J 0 bases, leaving 4 bases between the germline ends.

The rearrangement links TRBV30 to TRBJ1-2, with unresolved D. The CDR3 is made up of 15 amino acids. Trimming pared 0 bases from V and 7 bases from J, leaving 18 bases between. Germline V lookup: CDR1 GTSNPN, CDR2 SVGIG (reference sequence). CDR3 bases: TGTGCCTGGAGTGTTAGCCACTTATTCTTTCGTGGCTACACCTTC. Translated: CAWSVSHLFFRGYTF.

The J gene is TRBJ2-5, the V gene TRBV4-1; 10 positions agree with TRBD1. This CDR3 contains 14 residues. Trimming at V came to 8 bases and at J to 4 bases, leaving 7 bases not matched to a gene. Germline values: CDR1 MGHRA, CDR2 YSYEKL. CDR3 DNA: TGCGCCAGCGCGGTAAGGGACAGGGGAGAGACCCAGTACTTC. Translated: CASAVRDRGETQYF.

This clone was picked up a small number of times. This sequence joins TRBV9 and TRBJ1-1; D gene uncertain. The germline V gene has CDR1 SGDLS and CDR2 YYNGEE. The CDR3 is made up of 18 amino acids. V gave up 3 bases and J gave up 0 bases, with 21 bases separating them. CDR3 in DNA: TGTGCCAGCAGCGCTCAAAAGGTTGGCGGCTTTATGAACACTGAAGCTTTCTTT. Protein: CASSAQKVGGFMNTEAFF.